Sequencing of this TCR beta chain was carried out in a study of cytotoxic CD8 clonotypes in ibrutinib-treated CLL. Study in general: Partial responses numbered approximately 24 and complete responses 2; after a median around 68 months, approximately 14 stayed remitted and around 12 progressed.

TCRdb's table, derived via immunoSEQ multiplex PCR, lists solely in-frame clones and lacks some. The sample carries 65,000 to 85,000 clones, less than 90% recorded once. V lost 5 bases, J lost 7 bases, and 18 bases lay in between. Germline CDR1 and CDR2: SGHNT and YENEEA. The CDR3 consists of 15 residues. Comment on this clone: The target antigen is unknown.

Study-wide points: Clonality rose at ibrutinib response, held steady in sustained remission, and fell toward baseline at progression. Investigators sampled sustained-remission and progressing patients at differing times. Clonality correlated strongly with circulating CD8+ T cells and exceeded age-matched healthy donors at baseline.

This TCR was recovered from a human donor with chronic lymphocytic leukemia. The input for sequencing was PBMCs, taken after 24 months of ibrutinib treatment. The V call is TRBV11-3, the J call TRBJ2-1; TRBD1 might be the D (6 bases). CDR3 residues: CASSPAGTGPNEQFF. DNA of the CDR3: TGTGCCAGCAGCCCTGCCGGAACAGGGCCGAATGAGCAGTTCTTC.